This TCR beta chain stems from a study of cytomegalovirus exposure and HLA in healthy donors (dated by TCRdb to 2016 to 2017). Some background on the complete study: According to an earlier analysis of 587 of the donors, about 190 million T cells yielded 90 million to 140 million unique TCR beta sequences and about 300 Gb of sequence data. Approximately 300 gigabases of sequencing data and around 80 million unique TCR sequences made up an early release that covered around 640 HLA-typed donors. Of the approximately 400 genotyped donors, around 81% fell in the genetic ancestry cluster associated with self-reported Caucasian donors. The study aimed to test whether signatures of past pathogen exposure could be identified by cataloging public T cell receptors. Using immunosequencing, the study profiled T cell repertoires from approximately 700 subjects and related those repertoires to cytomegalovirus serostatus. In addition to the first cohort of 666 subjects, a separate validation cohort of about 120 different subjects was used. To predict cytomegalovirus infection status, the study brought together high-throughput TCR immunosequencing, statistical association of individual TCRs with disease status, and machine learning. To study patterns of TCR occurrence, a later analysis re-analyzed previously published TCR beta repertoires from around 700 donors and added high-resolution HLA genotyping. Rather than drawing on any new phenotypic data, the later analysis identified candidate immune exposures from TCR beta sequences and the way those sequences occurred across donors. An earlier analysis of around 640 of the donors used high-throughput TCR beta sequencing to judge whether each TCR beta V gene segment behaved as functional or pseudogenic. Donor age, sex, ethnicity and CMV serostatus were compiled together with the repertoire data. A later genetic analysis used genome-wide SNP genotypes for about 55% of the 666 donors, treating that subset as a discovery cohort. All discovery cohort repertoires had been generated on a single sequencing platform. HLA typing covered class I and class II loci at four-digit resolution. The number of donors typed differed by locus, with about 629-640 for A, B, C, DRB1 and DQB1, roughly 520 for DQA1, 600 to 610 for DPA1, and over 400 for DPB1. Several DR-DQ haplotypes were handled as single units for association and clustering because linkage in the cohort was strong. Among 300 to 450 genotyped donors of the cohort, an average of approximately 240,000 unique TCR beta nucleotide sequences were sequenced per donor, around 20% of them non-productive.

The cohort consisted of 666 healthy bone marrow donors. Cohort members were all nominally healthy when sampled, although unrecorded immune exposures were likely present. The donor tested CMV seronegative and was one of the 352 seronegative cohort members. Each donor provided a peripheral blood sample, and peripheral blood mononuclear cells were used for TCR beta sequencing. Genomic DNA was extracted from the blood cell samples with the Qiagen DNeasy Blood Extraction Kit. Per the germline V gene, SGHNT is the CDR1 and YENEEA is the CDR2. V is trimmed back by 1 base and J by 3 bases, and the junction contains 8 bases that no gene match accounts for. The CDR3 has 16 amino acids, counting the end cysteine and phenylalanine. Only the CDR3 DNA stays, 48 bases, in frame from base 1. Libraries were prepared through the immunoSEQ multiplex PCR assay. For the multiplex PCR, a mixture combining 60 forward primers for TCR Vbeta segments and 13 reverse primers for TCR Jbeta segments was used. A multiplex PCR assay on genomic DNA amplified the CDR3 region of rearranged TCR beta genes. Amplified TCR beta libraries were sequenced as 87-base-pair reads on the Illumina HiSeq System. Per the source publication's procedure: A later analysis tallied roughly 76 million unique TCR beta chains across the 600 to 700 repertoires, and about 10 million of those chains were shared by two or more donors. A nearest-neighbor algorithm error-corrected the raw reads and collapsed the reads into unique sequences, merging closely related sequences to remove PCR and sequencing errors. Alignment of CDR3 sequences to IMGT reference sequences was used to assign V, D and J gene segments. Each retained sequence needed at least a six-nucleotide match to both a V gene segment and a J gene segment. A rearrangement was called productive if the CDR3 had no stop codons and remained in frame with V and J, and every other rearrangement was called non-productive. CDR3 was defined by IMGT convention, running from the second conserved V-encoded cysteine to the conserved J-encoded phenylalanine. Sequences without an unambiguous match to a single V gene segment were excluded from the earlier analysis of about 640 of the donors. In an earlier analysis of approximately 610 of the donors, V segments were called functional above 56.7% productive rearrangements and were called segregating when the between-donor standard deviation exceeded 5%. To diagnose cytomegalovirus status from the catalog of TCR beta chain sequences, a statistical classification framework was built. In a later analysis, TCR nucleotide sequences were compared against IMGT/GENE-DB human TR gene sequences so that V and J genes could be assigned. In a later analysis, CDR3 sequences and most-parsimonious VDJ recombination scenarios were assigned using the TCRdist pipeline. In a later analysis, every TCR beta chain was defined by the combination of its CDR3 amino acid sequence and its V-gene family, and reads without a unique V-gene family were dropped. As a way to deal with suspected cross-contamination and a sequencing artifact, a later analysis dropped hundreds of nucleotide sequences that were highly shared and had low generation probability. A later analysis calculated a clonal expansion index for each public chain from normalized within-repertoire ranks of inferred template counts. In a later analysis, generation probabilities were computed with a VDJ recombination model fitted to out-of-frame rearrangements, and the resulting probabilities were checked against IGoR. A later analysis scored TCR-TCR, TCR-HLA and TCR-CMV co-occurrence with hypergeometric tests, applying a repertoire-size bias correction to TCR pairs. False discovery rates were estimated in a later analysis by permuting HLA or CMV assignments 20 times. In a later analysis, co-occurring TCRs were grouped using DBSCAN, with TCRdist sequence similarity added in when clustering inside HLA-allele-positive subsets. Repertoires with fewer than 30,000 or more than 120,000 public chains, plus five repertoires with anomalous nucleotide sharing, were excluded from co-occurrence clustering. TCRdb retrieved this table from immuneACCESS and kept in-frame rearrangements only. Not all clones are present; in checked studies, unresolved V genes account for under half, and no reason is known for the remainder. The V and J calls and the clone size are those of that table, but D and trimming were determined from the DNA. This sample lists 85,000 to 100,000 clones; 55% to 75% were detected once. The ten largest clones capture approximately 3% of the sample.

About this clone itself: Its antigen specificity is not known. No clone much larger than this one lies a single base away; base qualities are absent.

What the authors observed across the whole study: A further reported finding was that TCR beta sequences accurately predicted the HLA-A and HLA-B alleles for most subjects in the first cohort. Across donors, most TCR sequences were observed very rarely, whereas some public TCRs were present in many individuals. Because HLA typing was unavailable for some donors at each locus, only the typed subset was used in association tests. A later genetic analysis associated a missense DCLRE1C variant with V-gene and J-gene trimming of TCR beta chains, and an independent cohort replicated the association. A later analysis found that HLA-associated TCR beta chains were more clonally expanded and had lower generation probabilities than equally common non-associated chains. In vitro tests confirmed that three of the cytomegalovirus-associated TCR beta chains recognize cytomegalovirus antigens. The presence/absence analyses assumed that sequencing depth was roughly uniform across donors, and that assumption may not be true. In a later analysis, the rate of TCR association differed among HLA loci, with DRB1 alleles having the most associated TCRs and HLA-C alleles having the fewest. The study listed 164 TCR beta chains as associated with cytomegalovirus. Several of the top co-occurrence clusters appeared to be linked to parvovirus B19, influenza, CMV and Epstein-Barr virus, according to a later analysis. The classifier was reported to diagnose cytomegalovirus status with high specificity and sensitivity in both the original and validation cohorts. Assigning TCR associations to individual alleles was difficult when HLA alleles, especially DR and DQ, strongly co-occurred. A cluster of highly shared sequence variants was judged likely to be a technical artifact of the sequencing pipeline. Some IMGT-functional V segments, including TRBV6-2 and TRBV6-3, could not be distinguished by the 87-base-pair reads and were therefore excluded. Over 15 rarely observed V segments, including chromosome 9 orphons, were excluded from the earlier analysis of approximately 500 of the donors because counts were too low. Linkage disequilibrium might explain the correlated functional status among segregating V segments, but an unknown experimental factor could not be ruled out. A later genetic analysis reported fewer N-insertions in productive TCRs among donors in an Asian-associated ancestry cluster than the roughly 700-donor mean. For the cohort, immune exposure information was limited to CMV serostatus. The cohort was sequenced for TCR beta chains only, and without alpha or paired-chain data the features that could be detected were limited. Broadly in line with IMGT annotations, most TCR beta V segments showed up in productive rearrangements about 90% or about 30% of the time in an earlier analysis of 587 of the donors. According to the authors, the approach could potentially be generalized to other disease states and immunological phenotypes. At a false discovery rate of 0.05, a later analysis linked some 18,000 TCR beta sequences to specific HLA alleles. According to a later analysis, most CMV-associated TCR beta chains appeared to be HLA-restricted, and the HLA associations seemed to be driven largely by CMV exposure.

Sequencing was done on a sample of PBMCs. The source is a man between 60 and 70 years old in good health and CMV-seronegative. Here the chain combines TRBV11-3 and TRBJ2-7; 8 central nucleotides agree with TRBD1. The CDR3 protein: CASSLGGDRIYYEQYF. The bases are TGTGCCAGCAGCTTAGGGGGGGACAGGATTTACTACGAGCAGTACTTC.